A single sample gave rise to the 16 T cell receptor beta chains below, sequenced in a study of T cell responses to AZD1222 COVID-19 vaccine (TCRdb year 2021). Per the publication, the time point label means: baseline before first vaccination. Library method: the immunoSEQ multiplex PCR assay. The clones in this table, taken by TCRdb from immuneACCESS, are in-frame only. Not every clone is retained; where verified, under half of the shortfall comes from an unresolved V gene, and the cause of the rest is unknown. The sample table lists fewer than 200,000 clones, around 92% of them with a count of one. More than 9% of the sample belongs to the ten largest clones. Sequencing used peripheral blood, obtained on day 0 of AZD1222 vaccination. The origin of the receptors is an adult in good health.

The V call is TRBV11-2, the J call TRBJ2-4; perhaps D is TRBD1 or TRBD2 (6 bases each). The CDR3 is 20 amino acids. Germline CDR1 SGHAT, CDR2 FQNNGV. Trimming cost V 4 bases and J 0 bases, with 25 bases left between them. The CDR3 spells CASSSEGVRRRGQAKNIQYF. The CDR3 DNA is TGTGCCAGCAGCTCAGAGGGGGTGAGGAGGCGGGGACAAGCCAAAAACATTCAGTACTTC.

V and J are TRBV7-9 and TRBJ1-5, with 7 bases identical to TRBD1. CDR1 and CDR2 (germline): SEHNR, FQNEAQ (reference sequence). The CDR3 spans 13 residues. Trimming removed 4 bases from V and 8 bases from J; junction bases left unmatched: 5. DNA of the CDR3: TGTGCCAGCAGCTCGGGGACAGTTAAGCCCCAGCATTTT. Its protein is CASSSGTVKPQHF. Drawing the rest from reference TRBV7-9 and TRBJ1-5, the complete variable domain is DTGVSQNPRHKITKRGQNVTFRCDPISEHNRLYWYRQTLGQGPEFLTYFQNEAQLEKSRLLSDRFSAERPKGSFSTLEIQRTEQGDSAMYLCASSSGTVKPQHFGDGTRLSIL.

The CDR3 is CASSILLDRLYNEQFF. The CDR3 nucleotides read TGTGCCAGTAGTATCCTCCTTGACAGGTTATACAATGAGCAGTTCTTC. The genes are TRBV19 and TRBJ2-1; D possibly corresponds to TRBD1 (6 bases). The CDR3 is made up of 16 amino acids. With 3 bases removed from V and 4 bases from J, the gap between germline ends came to 16 bases. The germline CDR1 and CDR2 sequences are LNHDA and SQIVND (reference sequence).

J is TRBJ2-1 and V is TRBV7-9; D is unresolved. This CDR3 is built from 15 residues. Germline loops: CDR1 SEHNR, CDR2 FQNEAQ (reference sequence). V lost 4 bases, J lost 0 bases, and 10 bases lay in between. The CDR3 DNA follows: TGTGCCAGCAGCTCGCGCCGAAGCTCCTACAATGAGCAGTTCTTC. This sequence encodes CASSSRRSSYNEQFF.

The CDR3 loop is CASSRTGGSNQPQHF. The CDR3 region has the DNA TGTGCCAGCAGCCGGACAGGGGGTAGCAATCAGCCCCAGCATTTT. J is TRBJ1-5 and V is TRBV9; TRBD1 matches 10 bases. The germline gives CDR1 SGDLS, CDR2 YYNGEE. Unmatched junction bases numbered 1, after V lost 4 bases and J lost 0 bases. The CDR3 has 15 residues.

The chain is built from TRBV9 and TRBJ1-2; D is ambiguous. The CDR3 covers 15 residues. Germline CDR1 is SGDLS and CDR2 is YYNGEE. The V end lost 3 bases, the J end lost 5 bases, and 17 bases lay between the germline ends. CDR3 in amino acids: CASSGHLTPFYGYTF. The CDR3 nucleotides read TGTGCCAGCAGCGGTCACCTCACCCCTTTTTATGGCTACACCTTC.

This clone was found once. The V and J genes are TRBV27 and TRBJ1-1; possible D gene TRBD1, 6 bases. Deletions cut 4 bases from V and 3 bases from J, with 15 bases between. Germline loops: CDR1 MNHEY, CDR2 SMNVEV (reference sequence). The CDR3 is 15 amino acids. The CDR3 spells CASSSPGGGDTEAFF. CDR3 nucleotide sequence: TGTGCCAGCAGTTCCCCGGGAGGGGGGGACACTGAAGCTTTCTTT.

This clone was observed once. This specimen includes other DNA sequences encoding the same CDR3. The gene calls are TRBV6-2 or TRBV6-3 and TRBJ1-2; TRBD1 might be the D (5 bases). Germline values: CDR1 MNHEY, CDR2 SVGEGT. Trimming took off 4 bases at V and 5 bases at J, with 5 bases between the two ends. The length of the CDR3 is 11 residues. The CDR3 loop is CASSSGYGYTF. In DNA, the CDR3 is TGTGCCAGCAGTTCAGGGTATGGCTACACCTTC.

The CDR3 region is CASSYGRWGGSYEQYV. For the CDR3, the DNA is TGTGCCAGCAGTTACGGGAGGTGGGGAGGCTCCTACGAGCAGTACGTC. The V call is TRBV6-5, the J call TRBJ2-7; a possible D gene is TRBD2 (6 bases). Germline assignment: CDR1 MNHEY and CDR2 SVGAGI. There are 16 residues in the CDR3. Trimming left V 2 bases short and J 0 bases short, with 14 bases between.

The chain joins TRBV6-5 to TRBJ2-5; D is tentatively TRBD1 or TRBD2 (6 bases each). Germline values: CDR1 MNHEY, CDR2 SVGAGI. Trimming took 7 bases from V and 6 from J, leaving 15 bases between them. CDR3 length: 13 amino acids. CDR3 sequence reads: CASKTGGMKTQYF. CDR3 nucleotide sequence: TGTGCCAGCAAAACCGGGGGCATGAAGACCCAGTACTTC.

The chain recombines TRBV6-5 with TRBJ2-7, with D tentatively TRBD1 (5 bases). The CDR3 runs to 13 residues. CDR1 is MNHEY, CDR2 SVGAGI, per germline. The germline V and J ends were trimmed by 6 bases and 7 bases, with 16 bases remaining between them. The CDR3 sequence is CASSPNGAWEQYF. CDR3 coding DNA: TGTGCCAGCAGCCCAAATGGGGCCTGGGAGCAGTACTTC.

This chain connects TRBV9 to TRBJ1-4; D remains ambiguous. This CDR3 is 15 amino acids long. CDR1 SGDLS and CDR2 YYNGEE come from the germline V gene. V lost 0 bases to trimming and J lost 0 bases, with 6 bases between them. CDR3 bases: TGTGCCAGCAGCGTAGCGGGGTCAACTAATGAAAAACTGTTTTTT. It yields the protein CASSVAGSTNEKLFF.

This chain connects TRBV7-9 to TRBJ1-1; D unclear. The CDR3 is 14 residues long. The V gene lost 5 bases and the J gene lost 3 bases, with 13 bases spanning the gap. From germline, CDR1 is SEHNR and CDR2 FQNEAQ (reference sequence). CDR3 nucleotide sequence: TGTGCCAGCAGCCTAGAAGGGAGGGACACTGAAGCTTTCTTT. It translates to CASSLEGRDTEAFF.

J is TRBJ2-7 and V is TRBV2; D is unclear. Germline-derived CDR1 and CDR2 are SNHLY and FYNNEI. The V gene lost 7 bases and the J gene lost 4 bases, with 11 bases spanning the gap. This CDR3 spans 12 amino acids. The CDR3 loop reads CASTLDGYEQYF. The CDR3 nucleotides read TGTGCCAGCACACTGGACGGGTACGAGCAGTACTTC.

The gene calls are TRBV3-1 (or the pseudogene TRBV3-2) and TRBJ2-7; 9 nucleotides match TRBD2. The ends lost 4 bases at V and 2 bases at J; junction bases unmatched: 6. There are 15 residues in the CDR3. Germline CDR1 is LGHDT and CDR2 is YNNKEL (reference sequence). The CDR3 loop reads CASSRNLAGPYEQYF. The DNA of the CDR3 is TGTGCCAGCAGCCGAAACCTAGCGGGGCCCTACGAGCAGTACTTC.

This clone was seen just once. This sequence joins TRBV5-5 and TRBJ2-1, with D possibly matching TRBD1 (6 bases). V was shortened by 2 bases and J by 0 bases, with 12 bases between the two germline ends. Germline V gene lookup returns CDR1 SGHKS and CDR2 YYEKEE (reference sequence). The CDR3 loop spans 16 amino acids. The CDR3 loop is CASSFPRDTSYNEQFF. For the CDR3, the DNA is TGTGCCAGCAGCTTCCCTCGGGACACCTCCTACAATGAGCAGTTCTTC.